The 20 T cell receptor beta chains presented below share a single source sample, sequenced in a study of brain T cells in children with intractable seizures (dated by TCRdb to the early 2020s). Library preparation employed the immunoSEQ multiplex PCR assay. Not all clones reach the TCRdb copy of this immuneACCESS table, which keeps in-frame sequences only. Checked studies attribute under half of the gap to unresolved V genes and leave the rest unexplained. This sample is represented by tens of thousands of clones; 85% to 95% of them were singletons. Of the sample, more than 1.5% falls within the top ten clones. The sample's time point label is to be understood as: resected brain tissue, or blood drawn just prior to surgery. Sequenced material: peripheral blood, taken at surgery. The receptors derive from a boy under two years old with tuberous sclerosis and intractable seizures.

V usage is TRBV5-1 and J usage is TRBJ2-6, with D unresolved. The germline CDR1 and CDR2 sequences are SGHRS and YFSETQ. The V end lost 4 bases, the J end lost 1 base, and 9 bases lay between the germline ends. The CDR3 spans 15 residues. The CDR3 sequence: CASSPIGSGANVLTF. In DNA, the CDR3 is TGCGCCAGCAGCCCGATCGGGTCTGGGGCCAACGTCCTGACTTTC. The variable domain in full, completed from reference TRBV5-1 and TRBJ2-6, reads KAGVTQTPRYLIKTRGQQVTLSCSPISGHRSVSWYQQTPGQGLQFLFEYFSETQRNKGNFPGRFSGRQFSNSRSEMNVSTLELGDSALYLCASSPIGSGANVLTFGAGSRLTVL.

The chain carries TRBV28 and TRBJ1-5, with D unresolved. V shed 8 bases and J shed 0 bases, with 5 bases lying between them. CDR3 length: 12 residues. Germline V gives CDR1 MDHEN, CDR2 SYDVKM. The CDR3 sequence: CASYDSNQPQHF. CDR3 nucleotide sequence: TGTGCCAGCTACGATAGCAATCAGCCCCAGCATTTT.

The rearrangement links TRBV5-6 to TRBJ1-3; no firm D call. CDR1 is SGHDT and CDR2 is YYEEEE in the germline V gene. The CDR3 is 17 amino acids. The V end lost 0 bases, the J end lost 0 bases, and 13 bases lay between the germline ends. The DNA of the CDR3 is TGTGCCAGCAGCTTGGCCGGGCCTAACTTCTCTGGAAACACCATATATTTT. Amino acids: CASSLAGPNFSGNTIYF.

The rearrangement joins TRBV4-1 to TRBJ2-3; tentatively, D is TRBD1 (6 bases). The CDR3 runs to 15 residues. The V and J ends lost 4 bases and 2 bases respectively, with 13 bases between them. Germline lookup yields CDR1 MGHRA and CDR2 YSYEKL. The CDR3 region is CASSRDTLITDTQYF. CDR3 DNA sequence: TGCGCCAGCAGCCGGGACACCCTAATCACAGATACGCAGTATTTT.

The CDR3 reads CATSRDWGGTEAFF. CDR3 nucleotides: TGTGCCACCAGCAGAGATTGGGGAGGAACTGAAGCTTTCTTT. The chain joins TRBV15 to TRBJ1-1; no firm D call. Germline V CDR1 and CDR2: LNHNV, YYDKDF (reference sequence). CDR3 length equals 14 residues. V lost 0 bases to trimming and J lost 5 bases, with 10 bases between them.

For the CDR3, the DNA is TGTGCCAGCAGCTTAAATCCCGACAGGAACTATGGCTACACCTTC. Translated, it gives CASSLNPDRNYGYTF. The rearrangement links TRBV7-3 to TRBJ1-2, with D perhaps TRBD1 (6 bases). The germline V and J ends were trimmed by 1 base and 2 bases, with 11 bases remaining between them. The CDR3 runs 15 residues. Per the germline V gene, CDR1 is SGHTA and CDR2 is FQGTGA.

The V gene is TRBV4-1, the J gene TRBJ2-3; tentatively, D is TRBD2 (5 bases). Trimming removed 0 bases at V and 4 bases at J, with 11 bases between. CDR1 and CDR2 from the germline V gene are MGHRA and YSYEKL. The CDR3 contains 15 residues. CDR3 bases: TGCGCCAGCAGCCAAGATTTAGCGAACGCAGATACGCAGTATTTT. It is translated as CASSQDLANADTQYF.

The chain combines TRBV15 with TRBJ2-5, with D perhaps matching TRBD2 (6 bases). The CDR3 covers 14 residues. V was trimmed by 2 bases and J by 2 bases, leaving 9 bases between them. The V gene's germline CDR1 is LNHNV and CDR2 YYDKDF (reference sequence). As DNA, the CDR3 is TGTGCCACCAGCAGATTTCGGGGGCAAGAGACCCAGTACTTC. It yields the protein CATSRFRGQETQYF.

This chain joins TRBV20-1 and TRBJ1-1, with TRBD1 as a possible D gene (6 bases). The CDR3 sequence is 14 residues long. Germline CDR1 reads DFQATT; CDR2 reads SNEGSKA (reference sequence). V was trimmed by 3 bases and J by 4 bases, leaving 15 bases between them. CDR3 loop: CSASGNRVVTEAFF. As DNA, the CDR3 is TGCAGTGCTAGTGGGAACAGGGTCGTCACTGAAGCTTTCTTT.

This chain uses TRBV7-3 with TRBJ1-3; D not certain. This CDR3 is built from 13 residues. V shed 5 bases and J shed 4 bases, with 9 bases lying between them. Germline CDR1 is SGHTA and CDR2 is FQGTGA. CDR3 DNA sequence: TGTGCCAGCAGCCCCCCCGGCGGAAACACCATATATTTT. Translating it yields CASSPPGGNTIYF.

V and J are TRBV25-1 and TRBJ1-1; a possible D gene is TRBD1 (6 bases). V was trimmed by 6 bases and J by 4 bases, leaving 12 bases between them. Germline V CDR1 and CDR2: MGHDK, SYGVNS. CDR3 length: 13 amino acids. CDR3 sequence: CASRARGGTEAFF. The CDR3 DNA follows: TGTGCCAGCAGGGCGAGGGGGGGCACTGAAGCTTTCTTT.

The chain uses TRBV9 and TRBJ2-5; 7 bases agree with TRBD1. J gave up 4 bases and V 4 bases, and 10 bases lay outside the gene matches. Germline CDR1 is SGDLS and CDR2 is YYNGEE. The CDR3 length is 15 residues. The CDR3, as DNA: TGTGCCAGCAGCTCGGGACAGATTCCTCGAGAGACCCAGTACTTC. Amino acids: CASSSGQIPRETQYF. Based on the CDR3 plus reference TRBV9 and TRBJ2-5, the full variable domain is DSGVTQTPKHLITATGQRVTLRCSPRSGDLSVYWYQQSLDQGLQFLIQYYNGEERAKGNILERFSAQQFPDLHSELNLSSLELGDSALYFCASSSGQIPRETQYFGPGTRLLVL.

The chain recombines TRBV19 with TRBJ1-2; no clear D gene. The CDR3 spans 15 residues. V dropped 1 base and J dropped 1 base, with 10 bases sitting between them. CDR1 and CDR2 from the germline V gene are LNHDA and SQIVND (reference sequence). CDR3 in amino acids: CASSIGGPYNYGYTF. The CDR3 bases are TGTGCCAGTAGTATAGGAGGACCCTATAACTATGGCTACACCTTC. Drawing the rest from reference TRBV19 and TRBJ1-2, the complete variable domain is DGGITQSPKYLFRKEGQNVTLSCEQNLNHDAMYWYRQDPGQGLRLIYYSQIVNDFQKGDIAEGYSVSREKKESFPLTVTSAQKNPTAFYLCASSIGGPYNYGYTFGSGTRLTVV.

The chain combines TRBV24-1 with TRBJ2-1; maybe TRBD1 (6 bases). Germline CDR1 and CDR2: KGHDR and SFDVKD. The V end lost 4 bases, the J end lost 5 bases, and 14 bases lay between the germline ends. This CDR3 has 15 amino acids. Here the CDR3 reads CATSERDNFNNEQFF. CDR3 nucleotide sequence: TGTGCCACCAGTGAAAGGGACAACTTCAACAATGAGCAGTTCTTC.

The genes are TRBV11-1 and TRBJ2-7; 7 bases match TRBD1. The CDR3 loop spans 13 amino acids. Per the germline V gene, CDR1 is SGHAT and CDR2 is FQDESV (reference sequence). The ends lost 5 bases at V and 4 bases at J; junction bases unmatched: 5. The CDR3 spells CASSPRQGYEQYF. DNA of the CDR3: TGTGCCAGCAGCCCCCGACAGGGATACGAGCAGTACTTC. Full variable domain (missing parts from reference TRBV11-1 and TRBJ2-7): EAEVAQSPRYKITEKSQAVAFWCDPISGHATLYWYRQILGQGPELLVQFQDESVVDDSQLPKDRFSAERLKGVDSTLKIQPAELGDSAMYLCASSPRQGYEQYFGPGTRLTVT.

This clone was seen once. This chain connects TRBV11-3 to TRBJ1-1; TRBD1 matches at 9 bases. CDR1 and CDR2 (germline): SGHNT, YENEEA. This CDR3 comprises 18 residues. Trimming cost V 2 bases and J 2 bases; bases outside gene matches: 12. In DNA form, the CDR3 reads TGTGCCAGCAGCTTACGTCGCGGAGTGACAGGGGGAAACACTGAAGCTTTCTTT. Its translation is CASSLRRGVTGGNTEAFF. The full variable domain, with the rest looked up from reference TRBV11-3 and TRBJ1-1, is EAGVVQSPRYKIIEKKQPVAFWCNPISGHNTLYWYLQNLGQGPELLIRYENEEAVDDSQLPKDRFSAERLKGVDSTLKIQPAELGDSAVYLCASSLRRGVTGGNTEAFFGQGTRLTVV.

The J gene is TRBJ1-1, the V gene TRBV5-1, with 7 bases aligning to TRBD1. Germline CDR1 SGHRS, CDR2 YFSETQ. V lost 1 base and J lost 1; bases outside the gene matches: 4. This CDR3 spans 15 amino acids. The CDR3 sequence is CASSLWDSGNTEAFF. The CDR3 DNA reads TGCGCCAGCAGCTTGTGGGACAGTGGGAACACTGAAGCTTTCTTT.

The rearrangement joins TRBV5-4 to TRBJ2-3; 11 positions agree with TRBD2. Germline V gene data show CDR1 as SGHNT and CDR2 as YYREEE (reference sequence). V was pared by 4 bases and J by 0 bases, with 4 bases of the junction left unmatched. This CDR3 has 16 amino acids. CDR3 coding DNA: TGTGCCAGCAGCAGGGGACTAGCGGCTAGCACAGATACGCAGTATTTT. Protein sequence: CASSRGLAASTDTQYF.

This rearrangement joins TRBV7-2 to TRBJ2-5; tentatively, D is TRBD2 (6 bases). Germline V gives CDR1 SGHTA, CDR2 FQGNSA. This CDR3 spans 15 amino acids. V lost 5 bases, J lost 5 bases, and 18 bases lay in between. CDR3 sequence reads: CASSPGGTEIETQYF. CDR3 DNA sequence: TGTGCCAGCAGCCCCGGTGGGACTGAAATCGAGACCCAGTACTTC.

This rearrangement joins TRBV5-4 to TRBJ2-5, with 10 bases aligning to TRBD2. Germline V lookup: CDR1 SGHNT, CDR2 YYREEE (reference sequence). The junction had 7 bases not matched to a gene; V was cut back by 3 bases and J by 5 bases. The CDR3 is made up of 15 amino acids. CDR3 in DNA: TGTGCCAGCAGCTGGGGACTAGCGAACAGTGAGACCCAGTACTTC. This encodes CASSWGLANSETQYF.